The rows below give T cell receptor beta chains drawn from one sample of a study of regulatory T cells in long-lasting Graves disease. Each CDR3 protein is one row after TCRdb ran MiXCR on the multiplex PCR reads. This sample carries under 500,000 distinct CDR3 sequences, around 20% of them seen once, and the ten largest clones take roughly 20%. The specimen was peripheral blood mononuclear cells (PBMCs), collected when the disease was refractory, from a patient treated with antithyroid drugs. Every receptor here comes from a female donor with Graves disease. Each CDR3 is given with its conserved first and last residue.

J | length | V | CDR3
TRBJ2-7 | 14 | TRBV5-6 | CASSSGQPHHEQYF
TRBJ2-7 | 14 | TRBV12-3/TRBV12-4 | CASSFFGGTDEQYF
TRBJ1-2 | 14 | TRBV12-3/TRBV12-4 | CASNLGPTNYGYTF
TRBJ1-6 | 15 | TRBV6-2/TRBV6-3 | CASSYSTGGYSPLHF
TRBJ2-7 | 14 | TRBV6-1 | CASSVQGGGGEQYF
TRBJ1-5 | 14 | TRBV20-1 | CSAISRQGDQPQHF
TRBJ2-5 | 16 | TRBV7-2 | CASSLSGLALAETQYF
TRBJ1-4 | 11 | TRBV29-1 | CSASVGAKLFF
TRBJ2-1 | 14 | TRBV27 | CASSPGLAGYEQFF
TRBJ2-6 | 16 | TRBV19 | CASSIGHPSGADVLTF
TRBJ2-7 | 15 | TRBV6-5 | CASSYGDRGSYEQYF
TRBJ2-5 | 15 | TRBV6-2/TRBV6-3 | CASSYSGTSFETQYF
TRBJ2-7 | 15 | TRBV10-3 | CAISAGSRTSYEQYF
TRBJ2-5 | 14 | TRBV6-1 | CASLSGSTGETQYF
TRBJ1-1 | 15 | TRBV7-9 | CASSRLQGRRTEAFF
TRBJ1-1 | 13 | TRBV29-1 | CSVQFWDNTEAFF
TRBJ1-5 | 15 | TRBV28 | CASSTQQGPGQPQHF
TRBJ2-5 | 16 | TRBV7-2 | CASRGYRDSDGETQYF
TRBJ2-2 | 12 | TRBV27 | CASSSYAGELFF
TRBJ1-1 | 15 | TRBV12-3/TRBV12-4 | CASSLYFFENTEAFF
TRBJ2-4 | 18 | TRBV4-2 | CASSQEARLAAAKNIQYF
TRBJ2-7 | 14 | TRBV9 | CASSVVPTSYEQYF
TRBJ2-7 | 13 | TRBV4-3 | CASSQGYRGEQYF
TRBJ2-3 | 13 | TRBV7-2 | CASSPQAQDTQYF
TRBJ2-1 | 15 | TRBV9 | CASSVVGLAYNEQFF
TRBJ2-5 | 12 | TRBV7-2 | CASSIGGETQYF
TRBJ2-7 | 14 | TRBV13 | CASSSDSTHYEQYF
TRBJ1-4 | 13 | TRBV7-9 | CASRLTANEKLFF